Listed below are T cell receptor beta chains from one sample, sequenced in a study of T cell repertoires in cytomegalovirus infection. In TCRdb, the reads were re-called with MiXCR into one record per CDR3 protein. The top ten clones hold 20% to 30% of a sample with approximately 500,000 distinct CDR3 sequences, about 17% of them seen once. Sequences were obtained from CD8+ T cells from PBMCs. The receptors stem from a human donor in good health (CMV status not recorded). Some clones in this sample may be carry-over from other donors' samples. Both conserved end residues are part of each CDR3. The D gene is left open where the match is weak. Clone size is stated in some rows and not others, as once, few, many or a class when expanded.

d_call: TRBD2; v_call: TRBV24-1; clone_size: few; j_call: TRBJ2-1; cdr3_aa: CATSEMTLAGVIYNEQFF; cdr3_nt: TGTGCCACCAGTGAAATGACCTTAGCGGGAGTTATATACAATGAGCAGTTCTTC
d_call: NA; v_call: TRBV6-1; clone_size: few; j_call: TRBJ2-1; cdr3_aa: CASSDIVYNEQFF; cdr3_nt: TGTGCCAGCAGTGATATAGTCTACAATGAGCAGTTCTTC
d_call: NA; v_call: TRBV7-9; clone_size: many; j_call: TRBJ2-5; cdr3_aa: CASSQTDGQETQYF; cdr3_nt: TGTGCCAGCAGCCAAACGGACGGCCAAGAGACCCAGTACTTC
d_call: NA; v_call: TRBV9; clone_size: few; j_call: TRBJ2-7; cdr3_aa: CASSVTNSYEQYF; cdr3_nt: TGTGCCAGCAGCGTAACCAACTCCTACGAGCAGTACTTC
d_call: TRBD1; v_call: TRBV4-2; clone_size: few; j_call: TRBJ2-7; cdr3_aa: CASSTGTGWQYF; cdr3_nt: TGTGCCAGCAGCACCGGGACAGGGTGGCAGTACTTC
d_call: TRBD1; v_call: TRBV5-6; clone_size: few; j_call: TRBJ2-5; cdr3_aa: CASSLLAARDRGKTQYF; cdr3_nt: TGTGCCAGCAGCTTGTTAGCTGCCCGGGACAGGGGAAAGACCCAGTACTTC
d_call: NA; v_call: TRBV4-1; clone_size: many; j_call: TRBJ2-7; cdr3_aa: CASSQGLRGAIFYEQYF; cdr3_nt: TGCGCCAGCAGCCAAGGCCTTCGGGGCGCAATATTCTACGAGCAGTACTTC
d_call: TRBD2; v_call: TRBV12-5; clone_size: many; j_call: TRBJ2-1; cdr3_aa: CASGLGGTSGANEQFF; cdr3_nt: TGTGCTAGTGGTTTGGGGGGGACTAGCGGGGCCAATGAGCAGTTCTTC
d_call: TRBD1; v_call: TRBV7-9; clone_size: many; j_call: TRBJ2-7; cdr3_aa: CASRWDRRGDEQYF; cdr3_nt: TGTGCCAGCAGGTGGGACAGGCGAGGCGACGAGCAGTACTTC
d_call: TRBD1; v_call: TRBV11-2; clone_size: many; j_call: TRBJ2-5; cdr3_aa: CASSLSLYRGQETQYF; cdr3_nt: TGTGCCAGCAGCTTATCCTTATACAGGGGCCAAGAGACCCAGTACTTC
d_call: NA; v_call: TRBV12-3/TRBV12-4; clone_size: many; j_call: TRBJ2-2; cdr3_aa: CASTPQGLANTGELFF; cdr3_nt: TGTGCCAGCACCCCGCAGGGGTTGGCGAACACCGGGGAGCTGTTTTTT
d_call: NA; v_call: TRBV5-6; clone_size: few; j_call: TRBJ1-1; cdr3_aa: CASRHTGSAEAFF; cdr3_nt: TGTGCCAGCAGACACACAGGGTCCGCTGAAGCTTTCTTT
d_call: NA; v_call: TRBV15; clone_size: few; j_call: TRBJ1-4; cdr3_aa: CATSRDRQLNEKLFF; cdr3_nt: TGTGCCACCAGCAGAGATCGACAGCTTAATGAAAAACTGTTTTTT
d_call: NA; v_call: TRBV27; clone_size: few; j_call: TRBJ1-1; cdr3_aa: CASSPLPGLDMNTEAFF; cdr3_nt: TGTGCCAGCAGCCCACTCCCGGGACTTGATATGAACACTGAAGCTTTCTTT
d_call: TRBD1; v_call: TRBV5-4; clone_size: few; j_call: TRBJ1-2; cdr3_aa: CASSASTGGFGYTF; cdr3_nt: TGTGCCAGCAGCGCCTCAACAGGGGGCTTTGGCTACACCTTC
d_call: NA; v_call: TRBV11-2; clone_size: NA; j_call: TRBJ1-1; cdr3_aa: CASSTRRGTEAFF; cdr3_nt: TGTGCCAGCAGCACTCGACGGGGCACTGAAGCTTTCTTT
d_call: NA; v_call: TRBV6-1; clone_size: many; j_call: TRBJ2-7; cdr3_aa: CASSHRAYEQYF; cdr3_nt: TGTGCCAGCAGCCACCGGGCCTACGAGCAGTACTTC
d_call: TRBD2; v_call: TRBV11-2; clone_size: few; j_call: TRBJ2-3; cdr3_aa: CASSLGLASGGASTDTQYF; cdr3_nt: TGTGCCAGCAGCTTAGGCCTGGCTAGCGGGGGCGCTAGCACAGATACGCAGTATTTT
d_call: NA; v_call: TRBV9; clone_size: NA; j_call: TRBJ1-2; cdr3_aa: CASSAGTYGYTF; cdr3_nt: TGTGCCAGCAGCGCGGGGACCTATGGCTACACCTTC
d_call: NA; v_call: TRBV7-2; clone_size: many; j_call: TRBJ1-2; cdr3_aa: CASSLAGDQGGYTF; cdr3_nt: TGTGCCAGCAGCTTAGCGGGAGATCAGGGGGGCTACACCTTC
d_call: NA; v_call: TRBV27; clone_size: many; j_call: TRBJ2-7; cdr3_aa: CASSLSKSGVYEQYF; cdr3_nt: TGTGCCAGCAGTTTATCCAAATCCGGGGTGTACGAGCAGTACTTC
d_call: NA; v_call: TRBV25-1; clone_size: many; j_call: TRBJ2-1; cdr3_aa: CASSGRAGGGNEQFF; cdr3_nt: TGTGCCAGCAGTGGCCGGGCAGGGGGGGGGAATGAGCAGTTCTTC